This T cell receptor (beta chain) originates from a study of blood T cells in healthy people across ages (dated by TCRdb to between 2014 and 2016). Study-wide context: In model experiments, template switching captured about one uniquely barcoded TCR beta cDNA molecule for every two T cells. Donors were grouped into four age groups: young (average 16 years), middle-aged (39), aged (around 62) and long-lived (about 89). The study measured age-related changes in TCR beta repertoire diversity using deep sequencing normalized with unique cDNA molecular identifiers. Using the same blood draw, the study looked at two additional independent replicas of 1 million unique cDNA reads for two donors, one aged 18 to 30 and the other aged 80 or older. Donors of different ages were randomly distributed across sequencing lanes to avoid experimental bias. General conclusions and limits of the study: Compared with the aged group, the long-lived group had more naive CD4+ T cells, fewer expanded clones and increased TCR diversity, suggesting age selection. Donor CMV infection status was unknown, potentially confounding age-related changes in expanded clonotypes. The percentage of naive T cells measured by flow cytometry correlated strongly with observed TCR beta diversity. Observed TCR beta diversity per million T cells fell roughly linearly with age, and a significant reduction was already apparent by age around 40. Estimates of total diversity based on one million sequenced T cells were regarded as lower bounds and as underestimates. Conclusive comparison of naive and antigen-experienced compartments was prevented by the profiling of bulk unsorted PBMCs.

Systemically healthy Caucasian individuals from Russia, roughly 40 in total and aged roughly 6 to 90 years, were included as donors. Each donor gave around 9.5 milliliters of peripheral blood, collected into EDTA-treated Vacutainer tubes. Ficoll-Paque density-gradient centrifugation was used to isolate PBMCs, with at least 7 million per sample. Total RNA was extracted from PBMCs with Trizol reagent, with at least 6 micrograms obtained per sample. The percentages of naive CD45RAhigh/CD27high T cells were determined by flow cytometry on a PBMC aliquot from every donor. Concerning this clonotype: Its antigen has not been determined. Base qualities are not provided; no much larger clone lies one nucleotide away.

The library relied on 5' RACE. Sequencing was performed on an Illumina HiSeq 2500. A second 7 to 11 cycle PCR used a sample-barcoded 5' primer and a J-beta primer mix. Each TCR beta cDNA molecule received a unique molecular identifier from a template-switch 5' adaptor carrying 12 random nucleotides. At least 2.5 million CDR3-containing paired-end reads were obtained from each sample. The Mint cDNA synthesis kit, primed by a TRBC-specific oligonucleotide, was used to synthesize first-strand cDNA from all RNA. All cDNA was treated with uracil-DNA glycosylase and then went through a first 18-cycle PCR with the universal primers M1SS and BC2_uni_R. On the authors' methods: For normalization, 1 million high-quality reads, each with a distinct molecular identifier, were randomly selected from each sample. Instead of being binned into consensus sequences, reads that shared molecular identifiers were thrown out. MiTCR, set to a Q25 quality threshold and the strictest error-elimination algorithm, was used for CDR3 identification, clonotype clustering and error correction. A nonparametric unseen species model with Euler transformation was used to estimate a lower bound on total TCR beta diversity. Starting from the raw public reads, TCRdb applied fastp trimming at Q25, assembled clones with MiXCR and retained in-frame beta chains. Each entry is one CDR3 protein sequence, shown with its most common DNA and genes. The V and J calls reflect TCRdb's pipeline rather than the authors' work. This sample lists roughly 800,000 distinct CDR3 sequences; 55% to 70% were detected once. Of the sample, roughly 22% is held by the ten largest clones.

What was sequenced was blood. The sequence was collected from a man between 25 and 39 years old in good health.

The DNA sequence follows: TGTGCCACCTTACGACAGTATAATGAAAAACTGTTTTTT. Protein translation: CATLRQYNEKLFF. The chain employs TRBV6-1 and TRBJ1-4; TRBD1 is a weak D gene call, 5 bases matching. Based on the germline V gene, the CDR1 and CDR2 sequences are MNHNS and SASEGT. Its CDR3 holds 13 amino acids, cysteine through phenylalanine. Only the CDR3 region is kept as DNA, spanning 39 bases read in frame from base 1. V was cut back by 10 bases and J by 4 bases, leaving a gap of 13 bases between them.